Shown below are 26 T cell receptor beta chains from a single sample sequenced in a study of cytomegalovirus exposure and HLA in healthy donors. The PCR was carried out with 60 Vbeta primers and 13 Jbeta primers. The assay was immunoSEQ multiplex PCR, and TCRdb's table has in-frame clones only and misses some. Of roughly 150,000 clones listed, around 79% are singletons. The sample consisted of PBMCs. The receptors were gathered from a male donor in good health and CMV-seronegative.

V usage is TRBV6-5 and J usage is TRBJ1-5; 7 bases map to TRBD1. In germline, CDR1 is MNHEY, CDR2 SVGAGI. The CDR3 runs 15 residues. Losses at the gene ends were 2 bases for V and 4 bases for J; bases not matched to a gene: 5. CDR3 DNA: TGTGCCAGCAGTTACACGGGACAGACTAATCAGCCCCAGCATTTT. This sequence encodes CASSYTGQTNQPQHF.

V usage is TRBV6-6 and J usage is TRBJ1-2, with D perhaps TRBD1 (6 bases). The CDR3 is 14 residues long. Deletions cut 4 bases from V and 8 bases from J, with 17 bases between. Per the germline V gene, CDR1 is MNHNY and CDR2 is SVGAGI (reference sequence). The CDR3 nucleotides are TGTGCCAGCAGTTCGCCTTGGGACACTTTGGGCTACACCTTC. This sequence encodes CASSSPWDTLGYTF.

This chain links TRBV5-1 with TRBJ2-7; 10 bases match TRBD1. J lost 6 bases, V lost 5 bases, and 8 bases had no gene match. Germline loops: CDR1 SGHRS, CDR2 YFSETQ. The CDR3 has 14 residues. The CDR3 nucleotides are TGCGCCAGCAGTCGGGGACAGGGGAGGGCCGAGCAGTACTTC. It yields the protein CASSRGQGRAEQYF. The entire variable domain, with the rest obtained from reference TRBV5-1 and TRBJ2-7, is as follows: KAGVTQTPRYLIKTRGQQVTLSCSPISGHRSVSWYQQTPGQGLQFLFEYFSETQRNKGNFPGRFSGRQFSNSRSEMNVSTLELGDSALYLCASSRGQGRAEQYFGPGTRLTVT.

The chain is built from TRBV5-1 and TRBJ2-5; 8 bases fit TRBD1. The CDR3 sequence is 14 residues long. CDR1 and CDR2 (germline): SGHRS, YFSETQ. The trim removed 2 bases at V and 5 bases at J, leaving 5 bases unmatched. The DNA for the CDR3 is TGCGCCAGCAGCTTTCAGGGGGCTTGGGAGACCCAGTACTTC. Translated: CASSFQGAWETQYF.

The chain has TRBV4-2 and TRBJ2-5, with TRBD2 matching 12 bases. With V trimmed by 4 bases and J by 4 bases, 13 bases remained unmatched. The germline CDR1 and CDR2 sequences are LGHNA and YNFKEQ. The CDR3 covers 18 residues. This chain's CDR3 is CASSPGETSGGIAETQYF. The DNA of the CDR3 is TGTGCCAGCAGCCCCGGGGAGACTAGCGGGGGTATCGCAGAGACCCAGTACTTC.

The rearrangement links TRBV5-1 to TRBJ2-1, with 7 nucleotides matching TRBD2. V dropped 3 bases and J dropped 10; count of bases not matched to a gene: 4. Germline CDR1 SGHRS, CDR2 YFSETQ. This CDR3 is built from 12 residues. The CDR3 DNA reads as TGCGCCAGCAGCTCTCAGGGAGGGGAGCAGTTCTTC. Protein sequence: CASSSQGGEQFF.

J is TRBJ2-2 and V is TRBV5-1; TRBD2 is a possible D gene (5 bases). Germline lookup yields CDR1 SGHRS and CDR2 YFSETQ. CDR3 size: 11 residues. V shed 9 bases and J shed 6 bases, with 9 bases lying between them. The CDR3 DNA follows: TGCGCCACCACGGGATCCGGGGAGCTGTTTTTT. Its translation: CATTGSGELFF.

The chain links TRBV5-1 to TRBJ2-2; TRBD1 matches at 7 bases. V gave up 4 bases and J gave up 3 bases; unmatched junction bases: 6. The germline V gene encodes CDR1 SGHRS and CDR2 YFSETQ. The CDR3 is 15 amino acids. Here the CDR3 DNA reads TGCGCCAGCAGCCTAAGGACAGGAGACACCGGGGAGCTGTTTTTT. This sequence encodes CASSLRTGDTGELFF.

This sequence joins TRBV7-9 and TRBJ2-1, with D hard to call. Germline values: CDR1 SEHNR, CDR2 FQNEAQ (reference sequence). CDR3 size: 12 residues. Trimming removed 4 bases from V and 6 bases from J, with 7 bases in between. CDR3 DNA: TGTGCCAGCAGCTCCGCTAGCAATGAGCAGTTCTTC. Translating gives CASSSASNEQFF. Together with reference TRBV7-9 and TRBJ2-1, the CDR3 gives the full variable domain: DTGVSQNPRHKITKRGQNVTFRCDPISEHNRLYWYRQTLGQGPEFLTYFQNEAQLEKSRLLSDRFSAERPKGSFSTLEIQRTEQGDSAMYLCASSSASNEQFFGPGTRLTVL.

This clone came up a few times. The V and J genes are TRBV7-8 and TRBJ1-4, with D uncertain. The CDR3 loop spans 15 amino acids. The V gene's germline CDR1 is SGHVS and CDR2 FQNEAQ. Trimming pared 4 bases from V and 5 bases from J, leaving 14 bases between. In nucleotides, the CDR3 is TGTGCCAGCAGCTCCCGCGAGGGAGACAATGAAAAACTGTTTTTT. Translation gives CASSSREGDNEKLFF.

This chain uses TRBV6-4 with TRBJ2-1; TRBD1 aligns across 11 bases. There are 15 residues in the CDR3. Trimming at V came to 5 bases and at J to 9 bases, leaving 9 bases not matched to a gene. Germline-derived CDR1 and CDR2 are MRHNA and SNTAGT. CDR3 DNA: TGTGCCAGCAGTTCCGGGACAGGGGGGCTAGGTGAGCAGTTCTTC. It codes for CASSSGTGGLGEQFF.

This clone was recorded only once. This sequence joins TRBV5-1 and TRBJ2-7; TRBD1 aligns across 11 bases. Germline V gene lookup returns CDR1 SGHRS and CDR2 YFSETQ. J was trimmed by 2 bases and V by 5 bases; bases with no gene match: 12. This CDR3 contains 17 residues. The CDR3 here is CASSKNSRDRGTYEQYF. The CDR3 DNA follows: TGCGCCAGCAGTAAGAATTCCCGGGACAGGGGGACCTACGAGCAGTACTTC.

The chain links TRBV7-9 to TRBJ1-1; no firm D call. V was pared by 5 bases and J by 1 base, with 14 bases between. The CDR3 length is 15 residues. Germline V gene data show CDR1 as SEHNR and CDR2 as FQNEAQ (reference sequence). CDR3 DNA sequence: TGTGCCAGCAGCCGCTGGGAGGCGGGGAACACTGAAGCTTTCTTT. It codes for CASSRWEAGNTEAFF. Full variable domain (missing parts from reference TRBV7-9 and TRBJ1-1): DTGVSQNPRHKITKRGQNVTFRCDPISEHNRLYWYRQTLGQGPEFLTYFQNEAQLEKSRLLSDRFSAERPKGSFSTLEIQRTEQGDSAMYLCASSRWEAGNTEAFFGQGTRLTVV.

This rearrangement joins TRBV11-2 to TRBJ2-7; 9 bases are shared with TRBD2. Looked up from germline, CDR1 is SGHAT and CDR2 is FQNNGV. The ends lost 5 bases at V and 0 bases at J; junction bases unmatched: 5. The CDR3 extends over 15 amino acids. The CDR3, as DNA: TGTGCCAGCAGCCCGCTAGCGGGGAGCTCCTACGAGCAGTACTTC. Encoded protein: CASSPLAGSSYEQYF.

The chain uses TRBV4-2 and TRBJ2-7, with TRBD1 as a possible D gene (5 bases). CDR3 length: 15 residues. The V gene lost 0 bases and the J gene lost 2 bases, with 11 bases spanning the gap. Looked up from germline, CDR1 is LGHNA and CDR2 is YNFKEQ. CDR3 amino acids: CASSQELRTTYEQYF. DNA of the CDR3: TGTGCCAGCAGCCAAGAATTGCGGACAACCTACGAGCAGTACTTC.

The chain couples TRBV14 to TRBJ2-7; D is unresolved. V dropped 4 bases and J dropped 6 bases, with 22 bases sitting between them. Germline assignment: CDR1 SGHDN and CDR2 FVKESK. There are 16 residues in the CDR3. The CDR3 loop is CASSLQFSFGWAEQYF. In DNA form, the CDR3 reads TGTGCCAGCAGCCTTCAATTTTCTTTTGGTTGGGCCGAGCAGTACTTC.

J is TRBJ2-1 and V is TRBV9, with a tentative D call TRBD2 (6 bases). The CDR3 runs to 13 residues. V gave up 6 bases and J gave up 6 bases, with 13 bases separating them. Germline V lookup: CDR1 SGDLS, CDR2 YYNGEE. CDR3 in DNA: TGTGCCAGCACCCCTACCGGGGGCAATGAGCAGTTCTTC. As protein: CASTPTGGNEQFF.

This chain uses TRBV7-2 with TRBJ1-5; 7 bases agree with TRBD1. The CDR3 totals 15 residues. The junction had 4 bases not matched to a gene; V was cut back by 5 bases and J by 0 bases. The germline CDR1 and CDR2 sequences are SGHTA and FQGNSA. CDR3 coding DNA: TGTGCCAGCAGCCTAGGGGACAGTAGCAATCAGCCCCAGCATTTT. Protein product: CASSLGDSSNQPQHF.

The V and J genes are TRBV5-4 and TRBJ2-6; a possible D gene is TRBD2 (6 bases). Trimming pared 4 bases from V and 3 bases from J, leaving 14 bases between. This CDR3 spans 16 amino acids. The germline V gene encodes CDR1 SGHNT and CDR2 YYREEE (reference sequence). The DNA for the CDR3 is TGTGCCAGCAGCCCCGATGGCGGGGTTGGGGCCAACGTCCTGACTTTC. It translates to CASSPDGGVGANVLTF. The full variable domain, completed using reference TRBV5-4 and TRBJ2-6, is ETGVTQSPTHLIKTRGQQVTLRCSSQSGHNTVSWYQQALGQGPQFIFQYYREEENGRGNFPPRFSGLQFPNYSSELNVNALELDDSALYLCASSPDGGVGANVLTFGAGSRLTVL.

The chain is built from TRBV30 and TRBJ2-1, with TRBD2 matching 11 bases. CDR1 and CDR2 (germline): GTSNPN, SVGIG (reference sequence). CDR3 length: 17 residues. V lost 1 base and J lost 9; bases outside the gene matches: 14. The CDR3 DNA reads as TGTGCCTGGAGTGGGGGGGGTGCTAGCGGGAGGTATAGTGAGCAGTTCTTC. This sequence encodes CAWSGGGASGRYSEQFF.

With regard to this clone: An end of the junction differs from the germline gene, which may be a read error. The CDR3 DNA reads as TGTTCCAGCAGCCGACCCGTGGTGGAGGGAGAGACCCAGTACTTC. Its translation: CSSSRPVVEGETQYF. The V call is TRBV7-9, the J call TRBJ2-5, with a weak D call TRBD2 (6 bases). The CDR3 totals 15 residues. In germline, CDR1 is SEHNR, CDR2 FQNEAQ (reference sequence).

The chain couples TRBV6-5 to TRBJ1-1, with TRBD1 as a possible D gene (6 bases). CDR3 length: 12 residues. Germline assignment: CDR1 MNHEY and CDR2 SVGAGI. Trimming took 6 bases from V and 9 from J, leaving 14 bases between them. In DNA form, the CDR3 reads TGTGCCAGCAGGCTGTCGGGGGGCAAAGCTTTCTTT. Translated, it gives CASRLSGGKAFF.

This chain uses TRBV2 with TRBJ2-4; the match to TRBD2 covers 9 bases. The CDR3 spans 22 residues. Per germline, CDR1 SNHLY and CDR2 FYNNEI. The ends lost 7 bases at V and 1 base at J; junction bases unmatched: 26. The CDR3: CASTRRGAGLAGPLGAKNIQYF. The DNA for the CDR3 is TGTGCCAGCACCCGGAGGGGGGCGGGGCTAGCGGGACCTCTGGGGGCCAAAAACATTCAGTACTTC.

The chain carries TRBV5-1 and TRBJ2-2; a weak D match, TRBD2 (5 bases). V shed 1 base and J shed 5 bases, with 9 bases lying between them. The length of the CDR3 is 14 residues. CDR1 and CDR2 from the germline V gene are SGHRS and YFSETQ. CDR3 DNA sequence: TGCGCCAGCAGCTTGCGGACGGGGACCGGGGAGCTGTTTTTT. It translates to CASSLRTGTGELFF.

Points on this clone: At one end the junction does not follow the germline gene, possibly because of a read error. The genes are TRBV7-9 and TRBJ1-2; D not resolved. Looked up from germline, CDR1 is SEHNR and CDR2 is FQNEAQ (reference sequence). The CDR3 totals 19 residues. Here the CDR3 reads CSSSLARPMNKLTGYGYTF. The CDR3 DNA follows: TGTTCCAGCAGCTTAGCGCGCCCTATGAACAAATTAACGGGGTATGGCTACACCTTC.

Here the CDR3 DNA reads TGTGCCAGCAGCTCCTTCAGTTATAGCAATCAGCCCCAGCATTTT. Its translation is CASSSFSYSNQPQHF. The chain employs TRBV5-6 and TRBJ1-5; the D is unclear. The CDR3 is 15 residues long. Germline V CDR1 and CDR2: SGHDT, YYEEEE. The V and J ends lost 3 bases and 0 bases respectively, with 10 bases between them.